This T cell receptor beta chain is from a study of blood T cell repertoires in COVID-19. About the study: The cDNA or gDNA used as material had been derived from T cells, B-cell-depleted T cells, or PBMCs.

Germline V gene lookup returns CDR1 SGHDN and CDR2 FVKESK. The CDR3 has 13 amino acids. V dropped 4 bases and J dropped 4 bases, with 10 bases sitting between them. The authors' processing: Amplification from reference gene primers served as the basis for estimated nucleated cell counts. Sequencing used immunoSEQ multiplex PCR; TCRdb keeps in-frame clones, though not all of them. That table gives V, J and clone size, and the DNA gave D and trimming. The sample lists 150,000 to 200,000 clones, around 85% occurring once. The rearrangement uses TRBV14 and TRBJ2-5; D gene unclear. The TCR was taken from a woman aged 80 or older with acute or convalescent COVID-19. The source material was peripheral blood. CDR3 sequence (DNA): TGTGCCAGCAGCCGGCTTAGAGGAGAGACCCAGTACTTC. Translating gives CASSRLRGETQYF.